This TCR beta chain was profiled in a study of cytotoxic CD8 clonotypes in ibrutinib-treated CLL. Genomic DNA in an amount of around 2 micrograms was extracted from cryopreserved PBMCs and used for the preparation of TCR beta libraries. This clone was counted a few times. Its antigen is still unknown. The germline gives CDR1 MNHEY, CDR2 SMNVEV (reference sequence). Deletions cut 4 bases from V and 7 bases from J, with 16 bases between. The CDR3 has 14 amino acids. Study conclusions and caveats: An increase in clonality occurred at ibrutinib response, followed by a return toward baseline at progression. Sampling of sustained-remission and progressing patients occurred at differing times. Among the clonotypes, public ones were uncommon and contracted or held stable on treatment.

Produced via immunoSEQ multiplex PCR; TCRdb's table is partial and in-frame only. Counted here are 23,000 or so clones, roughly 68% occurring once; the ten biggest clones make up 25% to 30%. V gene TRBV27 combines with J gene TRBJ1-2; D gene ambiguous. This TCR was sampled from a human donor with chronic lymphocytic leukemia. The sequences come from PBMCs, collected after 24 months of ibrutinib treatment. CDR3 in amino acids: CASSSRQMGSGYTF. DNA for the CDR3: TGTGCCAGCAGTTCCCGTCAAATGGGGTCTGGCTACACCTTC.